This T cell receptor beta chain is drawn from a study of cytomegalovirus exposure and HLA in healthy donors. General study results and limits: According to an earlier analysis, most TCR beta V segments yielded productive rearrangements about 90% or about 30% of the time. HLA restriction was apparent for most CMV-associated TCR beta chains in a later analysis. Indistinguishable V segments, including TRBV6-2 and TRBV6-3, were excluded.

The PCR made use of 60 Vbeta and 13 Jbeta primers. Libraries were prepared by immunoSEQ multiplex PCR; TCRdb keeps only in-frame clonotypes and omits some of them. The sample gives roughly 84,000 clones, roughly 80% of which show up once; around 3.4% is in the top ten. Trimming stripped 4 bases from V and 0 bases from J, with 13 bases between. The CDR3 has 15 amino acids. As for this clone: Its antigen is still unknown.

As for the donors, each was a healthy bone marrow donor. The clonotype originates from a man over 45 in good health and CMV-seronegative. The sample consisted of PBMCs. J is TRBJ2-7 and V is TRBV23-1; D gene ambiguous. TRBV23-1 is identified as an open reading frame with a role that is uncertain. The CDR3 protein is CASSLSTVSSYEQYF. In nucleotides, the CDR3 is TGCGCCAGCAGTCTATCTACAGTCAGCTCCTACGAGCAGTACTTC.